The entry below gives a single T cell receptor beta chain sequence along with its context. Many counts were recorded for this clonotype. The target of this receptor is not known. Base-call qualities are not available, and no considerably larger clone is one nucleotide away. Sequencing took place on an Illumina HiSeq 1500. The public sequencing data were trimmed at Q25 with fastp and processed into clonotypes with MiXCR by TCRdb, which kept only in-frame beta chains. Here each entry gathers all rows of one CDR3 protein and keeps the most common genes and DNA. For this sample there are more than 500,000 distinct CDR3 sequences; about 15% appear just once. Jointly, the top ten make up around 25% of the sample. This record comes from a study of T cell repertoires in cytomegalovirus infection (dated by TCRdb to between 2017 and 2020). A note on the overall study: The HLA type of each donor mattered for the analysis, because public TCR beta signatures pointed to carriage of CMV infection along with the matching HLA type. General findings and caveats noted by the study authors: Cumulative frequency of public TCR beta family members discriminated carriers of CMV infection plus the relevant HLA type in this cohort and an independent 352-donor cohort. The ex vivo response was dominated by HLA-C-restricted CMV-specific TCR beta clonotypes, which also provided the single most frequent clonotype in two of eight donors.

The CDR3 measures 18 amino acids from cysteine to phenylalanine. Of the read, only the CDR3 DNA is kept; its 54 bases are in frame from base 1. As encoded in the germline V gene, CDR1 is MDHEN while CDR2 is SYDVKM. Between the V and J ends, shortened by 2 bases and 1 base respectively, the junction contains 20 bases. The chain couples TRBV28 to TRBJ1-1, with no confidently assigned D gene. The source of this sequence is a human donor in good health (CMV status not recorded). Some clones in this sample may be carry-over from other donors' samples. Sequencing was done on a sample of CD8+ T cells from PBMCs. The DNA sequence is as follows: TGTGCCAGCAGTTTAGGGTTCGTAGACGCCGAAGGGAACACTGAAGCTTTCTTT. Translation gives CASSLGFVDAEGNTEAFF.